The clone carrying this TCR beta chain has just a few counts. This entry belongs to a study of blood T cell repertoires in COVID-19. Germline V lookup: CDR1 SGDLS, CDR2 YYNGEE. V lost 4 bases to trimming and J lost 4 bases; unmatched junction nucleotides: 4. The length of the CDR3 is 13 residues. Per the authors' pipeline: The assay estimated nucleated cells by amplifying reference gene primers. Only in-frame clones appear in the TCRdb table, and some are missing; sequencing was by immunoSEQ multiplex PCR. The V and J calls and clone size were taken over from that table, and D and trimming were inferred from the DNA. The sample has 130,000 to 150,000 clones, about nine tenths seen once.

The chain employs TRBV9 and TRBJ2-7; the match to TRBD1 covers 8 bases. This TCR came from a human donor in a cohort sampled during active COVID-19. Input material: peripheral blood. The CDR3 region has the DNA TGTGCCAGCAGCTTCGGACAGGGTTACGAGCAGTACTTC. This codes for CASSFGQGYEQYF.